This is a list of T cell receptor beta chains from one sample in a study of circulating CD8 cells and anti-PD-1 response in melanoma. Each CDR3 protein gets one entry after TCRdb re-called the reads with MiXCR. The sample has about 560 distinct CDR3 sequences, approximately 6.2% seen once. The sample consisted of CD8+ T cells from PBMCs, taken at baseline or after one month of anti-PD-1 therapy (not recorded which). Source of these receptors: a human donor with melanoma. CDR3s include the opening cysteine and the closing phenylalanine or tryptophan. A D gene is named only where the DNA matches it firmly. Expanded clones are given a class, and other clones once, few, many or no size at all.

>-|TRBV28|few|TRBJ2-7
CASSLMVPVEQYF
TGTGCCAGCAGTTTAATGGTCCCCGTCGAGCAGTACTTC
>TRBD1|TRBV5-4|medium-sized|TRBJ1-2
CASSPDRGYGYTF
TGTGCCAGCAGCCCCGACAGGGGCTATGGCTACACCTTC
>-|TRBV19|large|TRBJ2-6
CASSIGVSGANVLTF
TGTGCCAGTAGTATTGGAGTGTCTGGGGCCAACGTCCTGACTTTC
>TRBD1|TRBV7-3|medium-sized|TRBJ2-3
CASSHLETGTGHTDTQYF
TGTGCCAGCAGCCATCTCGAAACCGGGACAGGGCACACAGATACGCAGTATTTT
>-|TRBV3-1|large|TRBJ2-1
CASSQDEGGWNEQFF
TGTGCCAGCAGCCAAGATGAGGGGGGCTGGAATGAGCAGTTCTTC
>-|TRBV24-1|few|TRBJ1-1
CATRQGIYTEAFF
TGTGCCACCAGGCAGGGGATTTACACTGAAGCTTTCTTT
>-|TRBV27|medium-sized|TRBJ1-1
CASSLSDSTEAFF
TGTGCCAGCAGTTTATCGGACAGCACTGAAGCTTTCTTT
>-|TRBV24-1|medium-sized|TRBJ2-5
CATSDFSREASDQETQYF
TGTGCCACCAGTGATTTTAGCAGGGAAGCATCCGACCAAGAGACCCAGTACTTC
>-|TRBV12-3/TRBV12-4|-|TRBJ1-1
CASSLGGLGTEAFF
TGTGCCAGCAGTTTAGGGGGTTTAGGCACTGAAGCTTTCTTT
>-|TRBV3-1|medium-sized|TRBJ2-5
CASSQVRGRWQTQYF
TGTGCCAGCAGCCAAGTTAGGGGCCGGTGGCAGACCCAGTACTTC
>TRBD1|TRBV3-1|-|TRBJ2-1
CASSQAGQVYNEQFF
TGTGCCAGCAGCCAAGCGGGACAGGTATACAATGAGCAGTTCTTC
>-|TRBV2|-|TRBJ2-7
CASSERSLGSGEQYF
TGTGCCAGCAGTGAAAGGTCGCTAGGATCAGGCGAGCAGTACTTC
>TRBD1|TRBV27|large|TRBJ2-7
CASSLSRGPYEQYF
TGTGCCAGCAGTTTATCGAGGGGGCCCTACGAGCAGTACTTC
>TRBD2|TRBV7-3|large|TRBJ2-3
CASSSRARGYTDTQYF
TGTGCCAGCAGCTCCCGCGCGCGGGGGTACACAGATACGCAGTATTTT
>-|TRBV7-3|large|TRBJ2-3
CASSLRPGPGPDTQYF
TGTGCCAGCAGCTTAAGGCCGGGCCCAGGACCAGATACGCAGTATTTT
>TRBD1|TRBV12-3/TRBV12-4|large|TRBJ2-2
CASVGQGYRGELFF
TGTGCCAGCGTGGGACAGGGTTATCGGGGGGAGCTGTTTTTT
>-|TRBV4-1|large|TRBJ2-7
CASSQVAGSSYEQYF
TGCGCCAGCAGCCAAGTCGCCGGGAGCTCCTACGAGCAGTACTTC
>TRBD2|TRBV5-4|medium-sized|TRBJ2-3
CACSLTSGAWTDTQYF
TGTGCCTGCAGCCTGACTAGCGGGGCATGGACAGATACGCAGTATTTT
>-|TRBV4-2|large|TRBJ2-1
CASSQGGWTTNEQFF
TGTGCCAGCAGCCAAGGTGGCTGGACTACAAATGAGCAGTTCTTC
>-|TRBV7-3|large|TRBJ2-1
CASSLGTRNEQFF
TGTGCCAGCAGCTTGGGGACACGAAATGAGCAGTTCTTC
>TRBD1|TRBV29-1|large|TRBJ2-7
CSVEGQGGFLVQYEQYF
TGCAGCGTTGAAGGACAGGGCGGGTTCCTCGTGCAATACGAGCAGTACTTC
>-|TRBV4-1|large|TRBJ1-3
CASSQDGSTIYF
TGCGCCAGCAGCCAGGACGGCTCGACCATATATTTT
>-|TRBV27|large|TRBJ1-2
CASGDMGYGYTF
TGTGCCAGCGGCGACATGGGCTATGGCTACACCTTC
>-|TRBV6-1|-|TRBJ2-1
CATSGTLTHNEQFF
TGTGCCACTAGTGGGACTTTGACGCACAATGAGCAGTTCTTC
>-|TRBV7-2|large|TRBJ1-2
CASSVRVPLFGYTF
TGTGCCAGCAGCGTGCGCGTACCATTATTTGGCTACACCTTC
>TRBD1|TRBV6-5|-|TRBJ2-2
CASSPTKGQGLFGELFF
TGTGCCAGCAGCCCCACGAAGGGACAGGGTCTTTTCGGGGAGCTGTTTTTT
>-|TRBV29-1|large|TRBJ1-2
CSVEDAPLYGYTF
TGCAGCGTTGAAGACGCCCCTCTCTATGGCTACACCTTC
>TRBD2|TRBV4-1|large|TRBJ2-3
CASSQGLAVDTQYF
TGCGCCAGCAGCCAAGGACTAGCGGTAGATACGCAGTATTTT
>-|TRBV9|large|TRBJ2-6
CASSASPEANVLTF
TGTGCCAGCAGCGCTAGTCCCGAGGCCAACGTCCTGACTTTC
>-|TRBV9|-|TRBJ2-3
CASSPAGTSADTQYF
TGTGCCAGCAGCCCCGCCGGGACGAGCGCAGATACGCAGTATTTT
>TRBD2|TRBV30|-|TRBJ2-3
CAWRSGGAEEDTQYF
TGTGCCTGGAGAAGCGGGGGGGCCGAGGAAGATACGCAGTATTTT
>-|TRBV19|medium-sized|TRBJ2-7
CASSGLYEQYF
TGTGCCAGTAGCGGCCTCTACGAGCAGTACTTC
>-|TRBV24-1|large|TRBJ1-5
CATSERQRNRPQHF
TGTGCCACCAGTGAAAGGCAGCGGAATCGACCCCAGCATTTT
>-|TRBV7-3|large|TRBJ2-3
CASSPSRGRTDTQYF
TGTGCCAGCAGCCCCTCCCGGGGGCGCACAGATACGCAGTATTTT
>-|TRBV5-5|few|TRBJ2-7
CASSLSRGQSSYEQYF
TGTGCCAGCAGCTTAAGCCGGGGCCAAAGCTCCTACGAGCAGTACTTC
>TRBD1|TRBV27|large|TRBJ2-7
CASHKTGRKVEQYF
TGTGCCAGCCATAAGACAGGGCGGAAGGTCGAGCAGTACTTC
>TRBD2|TRBV4-1|large|TRBJ2-1
CASSQDPGLAASSSYNEQFF
TGCGCCAGCAGCCAAGATCCGGGACTAGCGGCCTCCAGCTCCTACAATGAGCAGTTCTTC
>-|TRBV24-1|large|TRBJ2-5
CATSTAGSLQETQYF
TGTGCCACTTCAACCGCGGGCAGCCTCCAAGAGACCCAGTACTTC
>-|TRBV28|large|TRBJ1-6
CASRGISNSPLHF
TGTGCCAGCAGAGGGATCTCTAATTCACCCCTCCACTTT
>-|TRBV20-1|large|TRBJ2-3
CSARDLQYTDTQYF
TGCAGTGCTAGAGATCTGCAGTACACAGATACGCAGTATTTT
>TRBD2|TRBV3-1|large|TRBJ2-7
CASSPSGGLGYEQYF
TGTGCCAGCAGCCCCAGCGGGGGGCTAGGCTACGAGCAGTACTTC
>-|TRBV27|large|TRBJ2-2
CASSTPRGGPNTGELFF
TGTGCCAGCAGCACCCCGCGTGGGGGGCCGAACACCGGGGAGCTGTTTTTT
>-|TRBV25-1|large|TRBJ2-7
CASSDHRDGSSYEQYF
TGTGCCAGCAGTGACCACCGGGACGGCAGCTCCTACGAGCAGTACTTC
>-|TRBV30|large|TRBJ1-3
CAWKGVGNTIYF
TGTGCCTGGAAAGGGGTCGGAAACACCATATATTTT
>-|TRBV7-2|medium-sized|TRBJ2-3
CASSPRTDTQYF
TGTGCCAGCAGCCCCCGCACAGATACGCAGTATTTT
>TRBD2|TRBV27|large|TRBJ2-7
CASSFSSGGYEQYF
TGTGCCAGCAGTTTTTCCAGCGGGGGTTACGAGCAGTACTTC
>-|TRBV27|-|TRBJ2-5
CASSQTAYQKTQYF
TGTGCCAGCAGCCAGACGGCGTACCAAAAGACCCAGTACTTC
>TRBD2|TRBV2|large|TRBJ2-3
CASTGSGGATDTQYF
TGTGCCAGCACAGGTAGCGGGGGGGCCACAGATACGCAGTATTTT
>-|TRBV24-1|large|TRBJ1-1
CATSDPNRYEAFF
TGTGCCACCAGTGATCCCAACAGGTACGAAGCTTTCTTT
>-|TRBV29-1|large|TRBJ2-7
CSAPRPDWVAEQYF
TGCAGCGCCCCTCGCCCGGACTGGGTCGCCGAGCAGTACTTC
>-|TRBV30|large|TRBJ2-7
CAWVPGHSYEQYF
TGTGCCTGGGTTCCCGGACACTCCTACGAGCAGTACTTC
>-|TRBV4-3|large|TRBJ1-1
CASSQAGNTEAFF
TGCGCCAGCAGCCAAGCCGGGAACACTGAAGCTTTCTTT
>TRBD1|TRBV7-3|large|TRBJ2-1
CASSLTLGTGPYNEQFF
TGTGCCAGCAGCTTAACCTTAGGGACAGGGCCCTACAATGAGCAGTTCTTC
>-|TRBV29-1|-|TRBJ2-2
CSVELLFENTGELFF
TGCAGCGTTGAGCTTCTTTTCGAGAACACCGGGGAGCTGTTTTTT
>-|TRBV19|large|TRBJ2-5
CASSIEGRYQETQYF
TGTGCCAGTAGTATAGAGGGACGGTACCAAGAGACCCAGTACTTC
>-|TRBV27|large|TRBJ2-1
CASSLRGGAGNEQFF
TGTGCCAGCAGTTTACGTGGGGGGGCCGGCAATGAGCAGTTCTTC
>-|TRBV29-1|large|TRBJ1-2
CSVDLSGYGYTF
TGCAGCGTTGATCTGTCAGGCTATGGCTACACCTTC
>-|TRBV4-1|few|TRBJ2-1
CASSQTPGRTMDKQFF
TGCGCCAGCAGCCAGACCCCGGGTCGGACCATGGATAAGCAGTTCTTC
>-|TRBV28|few|TRBJ2-1
CASGDEQFF
TGTGCCAGCGGGGATGAGCAGTTCTTC